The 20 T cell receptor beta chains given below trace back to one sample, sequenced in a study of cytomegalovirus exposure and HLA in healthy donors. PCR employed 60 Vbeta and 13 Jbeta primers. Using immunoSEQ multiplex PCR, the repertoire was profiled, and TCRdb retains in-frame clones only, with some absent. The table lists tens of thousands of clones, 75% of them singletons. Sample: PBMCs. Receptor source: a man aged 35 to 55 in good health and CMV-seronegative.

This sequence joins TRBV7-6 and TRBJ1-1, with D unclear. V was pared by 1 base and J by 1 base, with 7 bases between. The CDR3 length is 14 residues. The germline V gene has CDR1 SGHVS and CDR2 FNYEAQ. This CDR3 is CASSLEPRNTEAFF. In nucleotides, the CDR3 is TGTGCCAGCAGCTTAGAGCCCCGGAACACTGAAGCTTTCTTT. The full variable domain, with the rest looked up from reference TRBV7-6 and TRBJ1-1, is GAGVSQSPRYKVTKRGQDVALRCDPISGHVSLYWYRQALGQGPEFLTYFNYEAQQDKSGLPNDRFSAERPEGSISTLTIQRTEQRDSAMYRCASSLEPRNTEAFFGQGTRLTVV.

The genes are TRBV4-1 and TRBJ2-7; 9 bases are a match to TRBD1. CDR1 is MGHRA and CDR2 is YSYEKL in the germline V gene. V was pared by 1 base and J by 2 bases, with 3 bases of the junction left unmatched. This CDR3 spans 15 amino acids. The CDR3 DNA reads TGCGCCAGCAGCCAAGTTGGGACAGGGACCTACGAGCAGTACTTC. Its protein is CASSQVGTGTYEQYF.

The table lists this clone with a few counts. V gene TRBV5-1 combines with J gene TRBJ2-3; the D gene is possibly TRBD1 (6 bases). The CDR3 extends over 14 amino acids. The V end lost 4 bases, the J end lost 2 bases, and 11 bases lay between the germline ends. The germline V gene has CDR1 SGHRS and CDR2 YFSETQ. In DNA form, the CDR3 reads TGCGCCAGCAGCATCGGACAGCCCACAGATACGCAGTATTTT. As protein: CASSIGQPTDTQYF.

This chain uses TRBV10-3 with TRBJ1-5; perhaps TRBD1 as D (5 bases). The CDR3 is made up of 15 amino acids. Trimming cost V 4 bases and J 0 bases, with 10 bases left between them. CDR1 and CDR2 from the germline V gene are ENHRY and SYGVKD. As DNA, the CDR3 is TGTGCCATCAGTGTAGGGGATAATAGCAATCAGCCCCAGCATTTT. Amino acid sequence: CAISVGDNSNQPQHF.

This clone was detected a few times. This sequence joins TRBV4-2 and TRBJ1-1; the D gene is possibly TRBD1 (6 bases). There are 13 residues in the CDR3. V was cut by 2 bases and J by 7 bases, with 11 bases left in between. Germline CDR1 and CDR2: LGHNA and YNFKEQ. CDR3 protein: CASSQLTGLEAFF. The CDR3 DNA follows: TGTGCCAGCAGCCAACTGACAGGACTTGAAGCTTTCTTT.

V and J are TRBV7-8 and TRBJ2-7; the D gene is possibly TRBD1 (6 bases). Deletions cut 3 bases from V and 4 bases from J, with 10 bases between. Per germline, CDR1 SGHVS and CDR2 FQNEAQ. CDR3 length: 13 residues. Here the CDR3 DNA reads TGTGCCAGCAGCTTGGGACAATGGTACGAGCAGTACTTC. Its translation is CASSLGQWYEQYF.

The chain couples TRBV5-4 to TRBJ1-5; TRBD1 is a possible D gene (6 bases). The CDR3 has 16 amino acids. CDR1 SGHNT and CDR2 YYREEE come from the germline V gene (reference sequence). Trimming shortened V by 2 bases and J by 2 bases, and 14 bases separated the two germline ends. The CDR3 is CASSLYQGIGNQPQHF. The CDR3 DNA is TGTGCCAGCAGCTTATATCAGGGGATCGGCAATCAGCCCCAGCATTTT.

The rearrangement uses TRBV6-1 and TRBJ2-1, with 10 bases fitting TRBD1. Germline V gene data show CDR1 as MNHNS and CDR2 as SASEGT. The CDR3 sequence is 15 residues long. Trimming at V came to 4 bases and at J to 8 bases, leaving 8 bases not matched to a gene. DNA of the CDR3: TGTGCCAGCAGTGCCCGGGACAGGGGTTCAGATGAGCAGTTCTTC. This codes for CASSARDRGSDEQFF.

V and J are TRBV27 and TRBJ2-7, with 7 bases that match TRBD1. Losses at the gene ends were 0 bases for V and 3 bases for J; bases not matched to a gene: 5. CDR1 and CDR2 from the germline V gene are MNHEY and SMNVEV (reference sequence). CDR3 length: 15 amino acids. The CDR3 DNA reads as TGTGCCAGCAGTTTATCGATGGGACAGTTCTACGAGCAGTACTTC. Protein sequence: CASSLSMGQFYEQYF.

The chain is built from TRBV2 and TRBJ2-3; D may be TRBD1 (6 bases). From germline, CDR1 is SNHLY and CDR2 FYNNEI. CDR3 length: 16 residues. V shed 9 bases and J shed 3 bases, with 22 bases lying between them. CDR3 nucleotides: TGTGCCAGTTCGGATTGGTCTGCAGGGGCAACAGATACGCAGTATTTT. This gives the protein CASSDWSAGATDTQYF.

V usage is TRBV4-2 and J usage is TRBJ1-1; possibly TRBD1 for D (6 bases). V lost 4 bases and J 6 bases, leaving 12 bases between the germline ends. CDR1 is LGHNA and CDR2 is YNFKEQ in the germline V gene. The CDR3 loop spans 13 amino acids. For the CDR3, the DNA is TGTGCCAGCAGCCTGCAACAGGGCCCTGAAGCTTTCTTT. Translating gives CASSLQQGPEAFF.

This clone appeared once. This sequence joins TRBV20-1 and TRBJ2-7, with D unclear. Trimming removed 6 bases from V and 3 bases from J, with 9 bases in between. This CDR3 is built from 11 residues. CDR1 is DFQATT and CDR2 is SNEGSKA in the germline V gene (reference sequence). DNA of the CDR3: TGCAGTGCCACCAACTACTACGAGCAGTACTTC. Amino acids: CSATNYYEQYF.

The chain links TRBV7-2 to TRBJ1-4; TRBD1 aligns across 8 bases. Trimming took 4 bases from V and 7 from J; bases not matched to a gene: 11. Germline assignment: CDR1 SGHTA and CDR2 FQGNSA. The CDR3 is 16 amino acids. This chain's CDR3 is CASSSLPGTGPEKLFF. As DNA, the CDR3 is TGTGCCAGCAGCTCCCTCCCTGGGACAGGCCCTGAAAAACTGTTTTTT.

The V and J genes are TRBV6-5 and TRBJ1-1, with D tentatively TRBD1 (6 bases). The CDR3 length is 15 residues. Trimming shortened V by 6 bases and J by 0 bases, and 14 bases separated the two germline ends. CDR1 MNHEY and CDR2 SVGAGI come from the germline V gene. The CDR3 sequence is CASRARDTLNTEAFF. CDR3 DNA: TGTGCCAGCAGGGCCCGGGACACATTGAACACTGAAGCTTTCTTT.

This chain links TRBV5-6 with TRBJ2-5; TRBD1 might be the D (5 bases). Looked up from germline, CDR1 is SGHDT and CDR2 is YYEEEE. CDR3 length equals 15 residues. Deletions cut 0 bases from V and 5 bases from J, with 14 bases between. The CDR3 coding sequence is TGTGCCAGCAGCTTGGCCCAGGGTTTCGGGGAGACCCAGTACTTC. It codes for CASSLAQGFGETQYF.

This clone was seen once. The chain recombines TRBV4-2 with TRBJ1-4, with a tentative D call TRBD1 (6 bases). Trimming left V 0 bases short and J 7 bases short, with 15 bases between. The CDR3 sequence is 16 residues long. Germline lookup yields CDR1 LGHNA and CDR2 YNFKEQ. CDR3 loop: CASSQDGRGGGEKLFF. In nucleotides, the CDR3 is TGTGCCAGCAGCCAAGATGGTCGAGGGGGGGGTGAAAAACTGTTTTTT.

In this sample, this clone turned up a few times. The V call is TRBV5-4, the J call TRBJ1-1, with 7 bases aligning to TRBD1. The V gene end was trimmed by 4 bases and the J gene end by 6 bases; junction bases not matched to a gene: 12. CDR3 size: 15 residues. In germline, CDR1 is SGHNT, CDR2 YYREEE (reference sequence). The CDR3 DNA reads TGTGCCAGCAGCCCAACAGGGGATGGTTTCTCTGAAGCTTTCTTT. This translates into CASSPTGDGFSEAFF.

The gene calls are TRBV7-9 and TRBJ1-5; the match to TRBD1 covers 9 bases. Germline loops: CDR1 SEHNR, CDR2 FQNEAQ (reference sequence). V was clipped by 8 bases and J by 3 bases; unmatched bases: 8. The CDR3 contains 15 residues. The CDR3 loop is CASEPGTGINQPQHF. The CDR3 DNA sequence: TGTGCCAGCGAACCCGGGACAGGGATCAATCAGCCCCAGCATTTT.

CDR3 sequence: CASSNAIEAFF. DNA of the CDR3: TGTGCCAGCAGTAACGCGATTGAAGCTTTCTTT. V is TRBV27 and J is TRBJ1-1; D is ambiguous. Germline-derived CDR1 and CDR2 are MNHEY and SMNVEV (reference sequence). The CDR3 runs 11 residues. The V gene lost 5 bases and the J gene lost 7 bases, with 8 bases spanning the gap.

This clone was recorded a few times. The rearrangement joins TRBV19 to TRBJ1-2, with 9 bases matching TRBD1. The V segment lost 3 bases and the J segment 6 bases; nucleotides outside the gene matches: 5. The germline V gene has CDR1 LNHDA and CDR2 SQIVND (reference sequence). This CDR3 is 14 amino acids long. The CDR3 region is CASSMTGGMDGYTF. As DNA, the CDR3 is TGTGCCAGTAGTATGACAGGGGGGATGGATGGCTACACCTTC.